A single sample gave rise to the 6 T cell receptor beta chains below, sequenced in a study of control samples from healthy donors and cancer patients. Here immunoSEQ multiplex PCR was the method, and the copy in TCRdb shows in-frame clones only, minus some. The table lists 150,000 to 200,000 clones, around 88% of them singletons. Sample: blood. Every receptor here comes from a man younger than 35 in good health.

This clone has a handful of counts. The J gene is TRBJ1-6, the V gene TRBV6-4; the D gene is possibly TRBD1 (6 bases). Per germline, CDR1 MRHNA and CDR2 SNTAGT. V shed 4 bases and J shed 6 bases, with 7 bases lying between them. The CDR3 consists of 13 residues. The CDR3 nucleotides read TGTGCCAGCAGTGCGGACAGTAATTCACCCCTCCACTTT. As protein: CASSADSNSPLHF.

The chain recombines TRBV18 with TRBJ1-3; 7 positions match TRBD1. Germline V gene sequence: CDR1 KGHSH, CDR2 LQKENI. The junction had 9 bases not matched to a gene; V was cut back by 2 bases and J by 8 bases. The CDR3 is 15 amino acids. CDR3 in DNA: TGTGCCAGCTCACCAACCGGGACAGAGCAGTACACCATATATTTT. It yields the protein CASSPTGTEQYTIYF.

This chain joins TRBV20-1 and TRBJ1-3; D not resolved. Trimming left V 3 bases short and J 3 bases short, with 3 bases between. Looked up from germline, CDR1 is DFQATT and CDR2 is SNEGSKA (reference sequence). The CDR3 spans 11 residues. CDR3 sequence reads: CSASSGNTIYF. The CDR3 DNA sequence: TGCAGTGCTAGCAGTGGAAACACCATATATTTT.

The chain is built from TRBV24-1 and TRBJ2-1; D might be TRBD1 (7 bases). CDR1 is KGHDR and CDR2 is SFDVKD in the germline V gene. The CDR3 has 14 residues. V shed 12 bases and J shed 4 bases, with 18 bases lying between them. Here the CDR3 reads CAPPGGRGYNEQFF. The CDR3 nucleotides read TGTGCCCCGCCAGGGGGACGGGGGTACAATGAGCAGTTCTTC.

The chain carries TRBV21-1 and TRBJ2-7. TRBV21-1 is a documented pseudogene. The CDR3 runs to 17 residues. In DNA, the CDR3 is TGTGCCAGCAGCAAACATTTGCCGGGACGGCAAGATTACGAGCAGTACTTC. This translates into CASSKHLPGRQDYEQYF.

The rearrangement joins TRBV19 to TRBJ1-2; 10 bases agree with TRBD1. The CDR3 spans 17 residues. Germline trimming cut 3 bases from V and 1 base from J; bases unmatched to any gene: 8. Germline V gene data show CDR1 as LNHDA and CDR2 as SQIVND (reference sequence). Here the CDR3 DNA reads TGTGCCAGTAGTATCGGTCCGGGACAGGGGTATAACTATGGCTACACCTTC. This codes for CASSIGPGQGYNYGYTF. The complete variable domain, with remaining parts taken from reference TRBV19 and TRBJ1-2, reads DGGITQSPKYLFRKEGQNVTLSCEQNLNHDAMYWYRQDPGQGLRLIYYSQIVNDFQKGDIAEGYSVSREKKESFPLTVTSAQKNPTAFYLCASSIGPGQGYNYGYTFGSGTRLTVV.